One sample yielded the 26 T cell receptor beta chains listed below, sequenced in a study of T cells in Graves' hyperthyroidism and ophthalmopathy (dated by TCRdb to 2018 to 2020). Libraries were built with multiplex PCR. TCRdb shows the sequencer as Illumina HiSeq 2000. The TCR beta CDR3 regions were amplified from RNA transcripts. For the first round of RT-PCR on the TCR CDR3, the HTBI primer set was used together with the Qiagen OneStep RT-PCR kit. Starting from the raw public reads, TCRdb applied fastp trimming at Q25, assembled clones with MiXCR and retained in-frame beta chains. Rows are unified per CDR3 protein, each entry keeping the most common DNA and genes. For this sample the table gives over 450,000 distinct CDR3 sequences, of which approximately 17% were detected only once. The biggest ten clones account for approximately 16% of the sample. Sequenced input: blood. All receptors derive from a woman younger than 35 with Graves' ophthalmopathy.

This clonotype was detected only a few times. The chain has TRBV29-1 and TRBJ1-1, with D perhaps TRBD1 (5 bases). The CDR3 consists of 11 residues. V was clipped by 4 bases and J by 6 bases, with 9 bases between them. The V gene's germline CDR1 is SQVTM and CDR2 ANQGSEA. The CDR3 region is CSVAGFSEAFF. The CDR3 DNA reads TGCAGCGTTGCAGGGTTTTCTGAAGCTTTCTTT.

This clonotype occurred a few times. At one end, the junction sequence differs from germline, possibly due to a read error. The V and J genes are TRBV12-3 or TRBV12-4 and TRBJ1-1; D is ambiguous. The CDR3 contains 13 residues. In DNA form, the CDR3 reads TGTGCCAGCACTGATCAGGAGTACACTAAAGCTTTCTTT. Translated, it gives CASTDQEYTKAFF.

This clonotype was observed a handful of times. This chain links TRBV20-1 with TRBJ2-7; D not certain. This CDR3 region has 12 residues. From germline, CDR1 is DFQATT and CDR2 SNEGSKA (reference sequence). With 3 bases removed from V and 2 bases from J, the gap between germline ends came to 8 bases. CDR3 sequence (DNA): TGCAGTGCTAGCTCCAGCACCTACGAGCAGTACTTC. As protein: CSASSSTYEQYF.

This clonotype occurred many times. The chain links TRBV10-3 to TRBJ1-2; unclear D gene. CDR1 is ENHRY and CDR2 is SYGVKD in the germline V gene. The CDR3 spans 13 residues. V dropped 2 bases and J dropped 8 bases, with 12 bases sitting between them. CDR3 sequence: CAISEGQVNGYTF. The CDR3 region has the DNA TGTGCCATCAGTGAGGGCCAGGTCAACGGCTACACCTTC.

This clonotype was counted only a few times. The chain joins TRBV6-1 to TRBJ2-1, with TRBD2 identical over 8 bases. The CDR3 runs to 15 residues. Losses at the gene ends were 7 bases for V and 2 bases for J; bases not matched to a gene: 7. Germline CDR1 MNHNS, CDR2 SASEGT. The CDR3 DNA reads TGTGCCAGCACCCAGCGGGGGCTGGCCTACAATGAGCAGTTCTTC. Amino acid sequence: CASTQRGLAYNEQFF.

This clonotype was seen a handful of times. The chain carries TRBV5-1 and TRBJ1-5; 7 positions agree with TRBD1. Germline-derived CDR1 and CDR2 are SGHRS and YFSETQ. Unmatched junction bases numbered 8, after V lost 0 bases and J lost 8 bases. This CDR3 has 15 residues. The DNA of the CDR3 is TGCGCCAGCAGCTTGGAGGGGGCTGGTATCGAGCCCCAGCATTTT. Its translation: CASSLEGAGIEPQHF.

At least ten counts were recorded for this clonotype. J is TRBJ2-7 and V is TRBV28; no firm D call. This CDR3 is 13 amino acids long. V shed 3 bases and J shed 2 bases, with 8 bases lying between them. CDR1 is MDHEN and CDR2 is SYDVKM in the germline V gene. The CDR3 DNA reads TGTGCCAGCAGTTTTCCTGGCGCCTACGAGCAGTACTTC. Translation: CASSFPGAYEQYF.

The chain carries TRBV20-1 and TRBJ1-5; D ambiguous. This CDR3 comprises 16 residues. Germline loops: CDR1 DFQATT, CDR2 SNEGSKA (reference sequence). The germline V and J ends were trimmed by 4 bases and 5 bases, with 21 bases remaining between them. The CDR3 sequence is CSATTFSGNSDQPQHF. DNA of the CDR3: TGCAGTGCTACCACGTTTTCCGGAAACAGCGATCAGCCCCAGCATTTT.

This clonotype appeared a few times. This chain joins TRBV9 and TRBJ2-5; D might be TRBD2 (6 bases). The CDR3 contains 15 residues. Germline V gene lookup returns CDR1 SGDLS and CDR2 YYNGEE. The germline V and J ends were trimmed by 4 bases and 5 bases, with 18 bases remaining between them. CDR3 nucleotides: TGTGCCAGCAGCCCGTCGGCTCCGGGGGACGAGACCCAGTACTTC. Encoded protein: CASSPSAPGDETQYF.

In its sample, this clonotype was seen many times. This chain uses TRBV24-1 with TRBJ2-7; 9 nucleotides agree with TRBD1. The V segment lost 4 bases and the J segment 0 bases; nucleotides outside the gene matches: 6. Germline CDR1 is KGHDR and CDR2 is SFDVKD. This CDR3 spans 16 amino acids. CDR3 sequence: CATSETGTGTSYEQYF. Here the CDR3 DNA reads TGTGCCACCAGTGAGACCGGGACAGGGACCTCCTACGAGCAGTACTTC.

Points on this clonotype: This sequence may be a read error, since a much larger clone differs from it by one base. The chain carries TRBV27 and TRBJ2-7; 8 positions match TRBD2. The CDR3 consists of 14 residues. CDR1 is MNHEY, CDR2 SMNVEV, per germline (reference sequence). CDR3 residues: CATSLAGPTYEQYF. In DNA form, the CDR3 reads TGTGCCACCAGTTTAGCGGGACCCACCTACGAGCAGTACTTC.

The table lists this clonotype with a few counts. This chain uses TRBV24-1 with TRBJ2-1; 14 bases match TRBD2. Germline CDR1 is KGHDR and CDR2 is SFDVKD. This CDR3 has 17 amino acids. The ends lost 8 bases at V and 0 bases at J; junction bases unmatched: 5. This CDR3 reads CATTGTSGGSSYNEQFF. DNA for the CDR3: TGTGCCACCACCGGGACTAGCGGGGGAAGCTCCTACAATGAGCAGTTCTTC.

CDR3 bases: TGCGCCAGCAGCCAAGGTTCGGGACGGGGCACTGAAGCTTTCTTT. Translated, it gives CASSQGSGRGTEAFF. The V gene is TRBV4-1, the J gene TRBJ1-1; D perhaps matches TRBD1 (5 bases). Germline values: CDR1 MGHRA, CDR2 YSYEKL. The CDR3 is 15 amino acids. Between the trimmed V and J ends, which lost 1 base and 4 bases, there was a span of 13 bases.

The chain recombines TRBV9 with TRBJ2-1; no reliable D call. The CDR3 is 15 amino acids. In germline, CDR1 is SGDLS, CDR2 YYNGEE. Trimming took off 5 bases at V and 8 bases at J, with 20 bases between the two ends. DNA for the CDR3: TGTGCCAGCAGTCGCGCCTCGAGTAGGGCTGATGAGCAGTTCTTC. This codes for CASSRASSRADEQFF. The full variable domain, rest sourced from reference TRBV9 and TRBJ2-1, is DSGVTQTPKHLITATGQRVTLRCSPRSGDLSVYWYQQSLDQGLQFLIQYYNGEERAKGNILERFSAQQFPDLHSELNLSSLELGDSALYFCASSRASSRADEQFFGPGTRLTVL.

The J gene is TRBJ2-2, the V gene TRBV9; 8 bases map to TRBD1. J was trimmed by 1 base and V by 1 base; bases with no gene match: 3. This CDR3 has 16 amino acids. Germline assignment: CDR1 SGDLS and CDR2 YYNGEE. The CDR3 is CASSVSGTGNTGELFF. The CDR3 DNA is TGTGCCAGCAGCGTATCCGGGACAGGGAACACCGGGGAGCTGTTTTTT.

This clonotype has only a few counts. This rearrangement joins TRBV9 to TRBJ1-1, with 8 bases aligning to TRBD1. CDR1 is SGDLS, CDR2 YYNGEE, per germline. The CDR3 spans 15 residues. The J segment lost 4 bases and the V segment lost 0 bases, leaving 5 bases of the junction unmatched. CDR3 loop: CASSVVETGATEAFF. CDR3 in DNA: TGTGCCAGCAGCGTAGTGGAGACAGGGGCCACTGAAGCTTTCTTT.

The rearrangement links TRBV5-6 to TRBJ2-5; D gene ambiguous. V lost 0 bases and J lost 4, with 13 bases in between. This CDR3 region has 15 residues. Germline assignment: CDR1 SGHDT and CDR2 YYEEEE. The CDR3 bases are TGTGCCAGCAGCTTGGTCTCAGGATTTCGAGAGACCCAGTACTTC. Residues: CASSLVSGFRETQYF. The entire variable domain, with the rest obtained from reference TRBV5-6 and TRBJ2-5, is as follows: DAGVTQSPTHLIKTRGQQVTLRCSPKSGHDTVSWYQQALGQGPQFIFQYYEEEERQRGNFPDRFSGHQFPNYSSELNVNALLLGDSALYLCASSLVSGFRETQYFGPGTRLLVL.

This clonotype was counted at least ten times. This CDR3 reads CSADGTGGYEQYF. The CDR3 nucleotides are TGCAGTGCGGACGGGACAGGGGGCTACGAGCAGTACTTC. V and J are TRBV20-1 and TRBJ2-7; 11 bases align to TRBD1. With V trimmed by 6 bases and J by 3 bases, 4 bases remained unmatched. CDR1 DFQATT and CDR2 SNEGSKA come from the germline V gene (reference sequence). The CDR3 length is 13 residues.

There are many counts of this clonotype. The chain recombines TRBV7-2 with TRBJ1-1; D possibly corresponds to TRBD1 (6 bases). Trimming cost V 1 base and J 3 bases, with 15 bases left between them. CDR3 length: 16 amino acids. Per germline, CDR1 SGHTA and CDR2 FQGNSA. CDR3 sequence: CASSLGGQRPYTEAFF. CDR3 sequence (DNA): TGTGCCAGCAGCTTAGGGGGGCAGCGCCCATACACTGAAGCTTTCTTT.

This clonotype has a handful of counts. A read error is possible here, since a much larger clone lies one base away. The chain links TRBV6-1 to TRBJ2-3, with TRBD2 matching 10 bases. The germline V gene has CDR1 MNHNS and CDR2 SASEGT. This CDR3 is 15 amino acids long. Losses at the gene ends were 9 bases for V and 8 bases for J; bases not matched to a gene: 14. CDR3 in amino acids: CASYLLAGVVGTQYF. The CDR3, as DNA: TGTGCCAGTTACTTGCTAGCGGGAGTGGTGGGTACGCAGTATTTT.

At least ten counts were recorded for this clonotype. This chain uses TRBV27 with TRBJ2-7; 7 bases line up with TRBD1. The CDR3 has 11 residues. The V segment lost 5 bases and the J segment 7 bases; nucleotides outside the gene matches: 2. The germline gives CDR1 MNHEY, CDR2 SMNVEV (reference sequence). The CDR3 loop is CASSTTGEQYF. CDR3 nucleotide sequence: TGTGCCAGCAGTACGACAGGGGAGCAGTACTTC.

This clonotype was seen repeatedly, ten times or more. The chain is built from TRBV20-1 and TRBJ2-3; unclear D gene. Trimming stripped 0 bases from V and 1 base from J, with 11 bases between. CDR3 length: 15 amino acids. Per germline, CDR1 DFQATT and CDR2 SNEGSKA (reference sequence). The DNA for the CDR3 is TGCAGTGCTAGAGACCAGGTCCGGGGCACAGATACGCAGTATTTT. Translating it yields CSARDQVRGTDTQYF.

This clonotype has ten or more counts. The rearrangement links TRBV10-3 to TRBJ2-1; 8 bases line up with TRBD2. The trim removed 8 bases at V and 7 bases at J, leaving 10 bases unmatched. Per germline, CDR1 ENHRY and CDR2 SYGVKD. The CDR3 has 14 amino acids. CDR3 nucleotides: TGTGCCATCGAGGAGGGACTAGTGGGTAATGAGCAGTTCTTC. Translating gives CAIEEGLVGNEQFF.

This clonotype occurred many times. V is TRBV27 and J is TRBJ2-1; D might be TRBD1 (5 bases). V lost 4 bases to trimming and J lost 4 bases, with 8 bases between them. Germline V gene sequence: CDR1 MNHEY, CDR2 SMNVEV (reference sequence). The CDR3 loop spans 13 amino acids. CDR3 region: CASSSTGYNEQFF. The CDR3 DNA is TGTGCCAGCAGTTCAACAGGTTACAATGAGCAGTTCTTC.

This sequence joins TRBV12-3 or TRBV12-4 and TRBJ1-1, with 10 bases matching TRBD1. The CDR3 is 14 amino acids. The J segment lost 7 bases and the V segment lost 5 bases, leaving 7 bases of the junction unmatched. CDR3 region: CASSPGTGAGEAFF. In nucleotides, the CDR3 is TGTGCCAGCAGTCCCGGGACAGGGGCTGGTGAAGCTTTCTTT.

Many counts were recorded for this clonotype. The genes are TRBV7-6 and TRBJ2-1, with TRBD2 as a possible D gene (6 bases). The germline V and J ends were trimmed by 2 bases and 4 bases, with 9 bases remaining between them. CDR1 is SGHVS, CDR2 FNYEAQ, per germline. There are 14 residues in the CDR3. DNA of the CDR3: TGTGCCAGCAGCTTACGGCGGGATTACAATGAGCAGTTCTTC. It encodes CASSLRRDYNEQFF. The whole variable domain, remainder taken from reference TRBV7-6 and TRBJ2-1, is GAGVSQSPRYKVTKRGQDVALRCDPISGHVSLYWYRQALGQGPEFLTYFNYEAQQDKSGLPNDRFSAERPEGSISTLTIQRTEQRDSAMYRCASSLRRDYNEQFFGPGTRLTVL.